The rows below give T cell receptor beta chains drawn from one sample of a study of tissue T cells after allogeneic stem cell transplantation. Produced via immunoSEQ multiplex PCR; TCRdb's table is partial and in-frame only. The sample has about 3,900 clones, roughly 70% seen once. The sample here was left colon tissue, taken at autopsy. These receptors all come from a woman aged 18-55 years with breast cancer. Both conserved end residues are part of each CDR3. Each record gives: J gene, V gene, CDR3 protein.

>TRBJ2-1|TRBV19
CASSISPHNEQFF
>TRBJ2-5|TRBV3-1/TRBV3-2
CASSPGSSGDQETQYF
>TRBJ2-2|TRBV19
CASSIGDSLYVGELFF
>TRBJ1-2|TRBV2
CASSEGNGGYTF
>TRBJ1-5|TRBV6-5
CASSIPNQPQHF
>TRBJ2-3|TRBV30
CAWSATGWTDTQYF
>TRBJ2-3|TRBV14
CASSQGTSGGADTQYF
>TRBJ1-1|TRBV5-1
CASSLVPEGGTEAFF
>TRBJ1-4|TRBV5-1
CASSFRDPNEKLFF
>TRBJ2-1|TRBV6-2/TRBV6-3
CASSYSSVYNEQFF
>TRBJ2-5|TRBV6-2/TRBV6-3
CASSYYPGIQETQYF
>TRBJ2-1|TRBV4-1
CASSQVGNEQFF
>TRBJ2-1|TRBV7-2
CASSLNAPGTSGNEQFF
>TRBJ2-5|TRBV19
CATRDISLETQYF
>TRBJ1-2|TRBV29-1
CSVVEGYGYTF
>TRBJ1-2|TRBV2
CASSVRDGRF
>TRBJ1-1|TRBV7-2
CASSLGDRRNTEAFF
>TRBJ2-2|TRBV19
CASSIATTGELFF
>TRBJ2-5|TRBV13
CASSLGWATARGGPETQYF
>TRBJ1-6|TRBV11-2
CASSFGTGTGDSPLHF
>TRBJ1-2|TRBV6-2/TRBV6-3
CASSEGQRPGYTF
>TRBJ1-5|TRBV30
CAWSRDPHQPQHF
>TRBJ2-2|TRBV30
CAWSRAGELFF
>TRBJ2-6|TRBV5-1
CASSFSGKGDVLTF
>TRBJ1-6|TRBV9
CASSAGQGGNSPLHF
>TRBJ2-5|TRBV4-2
CASSRHLRQQETQYF
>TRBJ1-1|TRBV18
CASSPSGGNTEAFF
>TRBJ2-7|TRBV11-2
CASSPLRGGGTYEQYF
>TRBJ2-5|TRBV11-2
CASSLSAWYQETQYF
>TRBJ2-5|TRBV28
CASSRTSAQETQYF
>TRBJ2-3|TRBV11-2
CASSSVEGKDTQYF
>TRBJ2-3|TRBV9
CASSRLASTQYF
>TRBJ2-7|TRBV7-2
CASSPSGTGTYEQYF
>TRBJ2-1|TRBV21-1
CASSKMGLSGGSYNEQFF
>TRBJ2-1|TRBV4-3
CASSQAMDSTGINEQFF
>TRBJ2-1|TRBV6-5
CASVATLKTEQFF
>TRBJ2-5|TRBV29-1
CSVEPGPIQETQYF
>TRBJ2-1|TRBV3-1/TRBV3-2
CASRRLAGYEQFF
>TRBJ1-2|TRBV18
CASSPGLVESYGYTF